The 9 T cell receptor beta chains reported below all come from one sample, sequenced in a study of blood T cell repertoires in COVID-19. Some clones are missing from TCRdb's copy, which holds only in-frame ones; the method was immunoSEQ multiplex PCR. The sample yields 110,000 to 150,000 clones, about 87% seen once. Material for sequencing was peripheral blood. All receptors come from a human donor in a cohort sampled during active COVID-19.

V usage is TRBV5-1 and J usage is TRBJ1-1; D ambiguous. CDR1 and CDR2 from the germline V gene are SGHRS and YFSETQ. The V end was cut by 2 bases, the J end by 4 bases, with 9 bases between. This CDR3 is 13 amino acids long. CDR3 nucleotide sequence: TGCGCCAGCAGCTTCTCGATGAGCACTGAAGCTTTCTTT. Its translation is CASSFSMSTEAFF.

This clone was seen a few times. The chain employs TRBV19 and TRBJ1-5; D not certain. CDR3 length: 15 amino acids. V was clipped by 1 base and J by 3 bases, with 10 bases between them. Germline CDR1 and CDR2: LNHDA and SQIVND (reference sequence). The chain's CDR3 is CASSIGQTPNQPQHF. The DNA for the CDR3 is TGTGCCAGTAGTATAGGTCAGACTCCCAATCAGCCCCAGCATTTT.

The rearrangement uses TRBV7-2 and TRBJ2-3; maybe TRBD1 (6 bases). Trimming took off 1 base at V and 1 base at J, with 12 bases between the two ends. CDR1 is SGHTA, CDR2 FQGNSA, per germline. The CDR3 loop spans 16 amino acids. The CDR3 protein is CASSLGWTEGTDTQYF. As DNA, the CDR3 is TGTGCCAGCAGCTTAGGTTGGACAGAGGGCACAGATACGCAGTATTTT.

This clone came up a few times. CDR3 residues: CASSFQGQNTEAFF. The CDR3 coding sequence is TGCGCCAGCAGCTTCCAGGGCCAGAACACTGAAGCTTTCTTT. This rearrangement joins TRBV5-1 to TRBJ1-1, with D maybe TRBD1 (5 bases). CDR1 and CDR2 (germline): SGHRS, YFSETQ. This CDR3 contains 14 residues. Between the trimmed V and J ends, which lost 2 bases and 1 base, there was a span of 9 bases.

The chain combines TRBV7-2 with TRBJ2-1; 14 bases fit TRBD2. After removal of 6 bases from V and 9 bases from J, the junction contained 10 bases not matched to a gene. The germline CDR1 and CDR2 sequences are SGHTA and FQGNSA. This CDR3 has 16 residues. CDR3 amino acids: CASRPGTSGRVGEQFF. The CDR3 coding sequence is TGTGCCAGCAGACCCGGGACTAGCGGGAGAGTGGGTGAGCAGTTCTTC.

This chain uses TRBV18 with TRBJ2-2; tentatively, D is TRBD1 (6 bases). The V gene lost 3 bases and the J gene lost 3 bases, with 11 bases spanning the gap. Germline V gene lookup returns CDR1 KGHSH and CDR2 LQKENI. CDR3 length: 15 amino acids. Here the CDR3 reads CASSPGAFDTGELFF. The CDR3 DNA sequence: TGTGCCAGCTCACCGGGGGCTTTTGACACCGGGGAGCTGTTTTTT.

The J gene is TRBJ1-2, the V gene TRBV6-5; perhaps TRBD1 as D (5 bases). This CDR3 spans 12 amino acids. Trimming pared 6 bases from V and 5 bases from J, leaving 10 bases between. The germline V gene has CDR1 MNHEY and CDR2 SVGAGI. The CDR3 loop is CASSTGTYGYTF. CDR3 nucleotide sequence: TGTGCCAGCAGCACCGGGACTTATGGCTACACCTTC.

V gene TRBV19 combines with J gene TRBJ1-5, with D maybe TRBD1 (5 bases). V gave up 5 bases and J gave up 0 bases, with 14 bases separating them. CDR3 size: 16 residues. Looked up from germline, CDR1 is LNHDA and CDR2 is SQIVND (reference sequence). CDR3 in amino acids: CASSPSQARSNQPQHF. CDR3 nucleotide sequence: TGTGCCAGTAGTCCCTCACAGGCTCGTAGCAATCAGCCCCAGCATTTT.

J is TRBJ2-1 and V is TRBV15; 8 bases map to TRBD2. Germline V lookup: CDR1 LNHNV, CDR2 YYDKDF (reference sequence). The CDR3 has 18 amino acids. V was clipped by 0 bases and J by 5 bases; unmatched bases: 12. For the CDR3, the DNA is TGTGCCACCAGCAGAGAAACAATGGCGGGAGGAATAGACAATGAGCAGTTCTTC. It encodes CATSRETMAGGIDNEQFF.